Detailed here is one TCR beta chain. Its specificity is unknown. The source of the sample is a study of cytomegalovirus exposure and HLA in healthy donors. Looking at the study overall: An early release of data contained about 85 million unique TCRs, which came from HLA-typed donors.

In the PCR, 60 Vbeta and 13 Jbeta primers were used. Repertoires were generated with immunoSEQ multiplex PCR, while TCRdb's copy carries only in-frame clones and drops some. This sample's table reports about 48,000 clones. Study-wide results and limits: TRBV6-2, TRBV6-3 and some other V segments were excluded as indistinguishable. Cytomegalovirus status was reportedly diagnosed by the classifier with high specificity and sensitivity. HLA alleles were associated with 15,000 to 20,000 TCR beta sequences in a later analysis at 0.05 false discovery rate.

The CDR3 is 15 amino acids. Germline CDR1 and CDR2: LNHDA and SQIVND (reference sequence). Between the trimmed V and J ends, which lost 4 bases and 1 base, there was a span of 13 bases. The source material was PBMCs. The clonotype originates from a woman aged 40 to 49 in good health and CMV-seronegative. The rearrangement joins TRBV19 to TRBJ1-1; weak D call: TRBD1 (5 bases). In nucleotides, the CDR3 is TGTGCCAGTAGTAAAGGGGTACTCTCGAACACTGAAGCTTTCTTT. Its protein is CASSKGVLSNTEAFF.